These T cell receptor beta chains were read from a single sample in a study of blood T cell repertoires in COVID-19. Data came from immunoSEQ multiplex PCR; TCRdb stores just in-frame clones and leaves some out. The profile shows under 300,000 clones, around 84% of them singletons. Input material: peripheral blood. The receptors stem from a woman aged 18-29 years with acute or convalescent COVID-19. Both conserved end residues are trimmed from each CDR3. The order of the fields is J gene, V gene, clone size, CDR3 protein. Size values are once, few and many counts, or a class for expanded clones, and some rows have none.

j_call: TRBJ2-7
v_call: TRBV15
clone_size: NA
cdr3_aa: ATSWGQGANEQY

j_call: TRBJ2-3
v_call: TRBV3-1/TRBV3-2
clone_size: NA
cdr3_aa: ASSAPGQGADTQY

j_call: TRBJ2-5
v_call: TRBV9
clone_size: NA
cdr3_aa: ASSPGTGGVSQY

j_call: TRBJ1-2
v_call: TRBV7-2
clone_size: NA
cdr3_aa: ASSLSGLNYGYT

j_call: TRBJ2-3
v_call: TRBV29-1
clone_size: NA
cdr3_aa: SVWTSGATDTQY

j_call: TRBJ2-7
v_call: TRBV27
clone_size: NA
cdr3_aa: ASSFGGTGAYEQY

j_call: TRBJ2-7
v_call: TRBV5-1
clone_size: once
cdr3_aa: ASSHGLAAGSYEQY

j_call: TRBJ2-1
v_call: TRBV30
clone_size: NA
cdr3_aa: AWRGGLAGGNEQF

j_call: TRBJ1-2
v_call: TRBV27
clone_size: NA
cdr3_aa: ASTLRPGYGYT

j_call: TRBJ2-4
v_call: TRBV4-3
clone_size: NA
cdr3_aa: ASSQGRGAKNIQY

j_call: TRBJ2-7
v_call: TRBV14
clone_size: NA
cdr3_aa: ASGQGAMATYEQY

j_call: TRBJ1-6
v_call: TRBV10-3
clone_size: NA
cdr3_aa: AVNGGNNSPLH

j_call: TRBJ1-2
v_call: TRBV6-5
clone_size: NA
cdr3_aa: ASSYREAYGYT

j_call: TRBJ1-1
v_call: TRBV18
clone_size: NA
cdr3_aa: ASSPTLETEAF

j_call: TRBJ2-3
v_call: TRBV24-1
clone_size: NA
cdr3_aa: ATSDKTGTSTDTQY

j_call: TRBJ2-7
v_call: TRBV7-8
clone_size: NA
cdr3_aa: ASSSGHRVGY

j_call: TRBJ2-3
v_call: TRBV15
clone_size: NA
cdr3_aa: ATSRVSWRESTDTQY

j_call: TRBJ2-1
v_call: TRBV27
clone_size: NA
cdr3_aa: ASSSGGPDNEQF

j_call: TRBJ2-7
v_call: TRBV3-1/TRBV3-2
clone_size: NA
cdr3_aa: ASSRADSYEQY

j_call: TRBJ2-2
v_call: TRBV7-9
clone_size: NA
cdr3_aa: ASSLPGSGPTGELF

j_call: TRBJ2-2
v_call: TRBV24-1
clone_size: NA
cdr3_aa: AATGSDTGELF

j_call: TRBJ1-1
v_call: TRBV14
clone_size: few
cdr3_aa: ASSRGGWGTEAF

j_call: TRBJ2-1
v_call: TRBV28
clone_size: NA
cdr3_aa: ASRDLPSSYNEQF

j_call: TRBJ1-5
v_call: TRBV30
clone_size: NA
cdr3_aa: ALAKNRDRGSNQPQH

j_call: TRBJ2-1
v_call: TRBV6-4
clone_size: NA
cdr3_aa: ASSDDSYNEQF

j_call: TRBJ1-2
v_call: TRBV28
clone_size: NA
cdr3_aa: ASSYQRTGLDPSNYGYT

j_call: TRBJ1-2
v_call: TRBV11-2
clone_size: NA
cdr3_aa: ASSLEAEGNYGYT

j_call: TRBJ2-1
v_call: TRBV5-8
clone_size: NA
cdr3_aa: ASSSWPLQF

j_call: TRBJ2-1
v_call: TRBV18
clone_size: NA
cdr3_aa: ASSQTSGNNEQF

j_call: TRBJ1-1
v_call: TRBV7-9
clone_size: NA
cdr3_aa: ASSLVGQGGTEAF

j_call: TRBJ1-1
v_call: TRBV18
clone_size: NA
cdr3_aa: ASSPHPPKNTEAF

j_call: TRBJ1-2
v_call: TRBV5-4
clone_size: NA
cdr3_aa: ASSLVADPRGGYT